The clone carrying this T cell receptor beta chain appeared a few times. The entry originates in a study of T cells after yellow fever vaccination. The authors made TCR cDNA by 5'RACE template switching, adding a universal primer site and UMIs. MiXCR was run by TCRdb on the 5' RACE reads, yielding one entry per CDR3 protein. The table lists approximately 300,000 distinct CDR3 sequences, approximately 12% of them singletons. The CDR3 runs to 15 residues. V was pared by 2 bases and J by 2 bases, with 13 bases between. Germline CDR1 MNHEY, CDR2 SMNVEV (reference sequence). The material was CD4+ T cells sorted from PBMCs, obtained 45 days after the yellow fever booster vaccination. The sequence was obtained from a young man who received the YFV17D yellow fever vaccine. The genes are TRBV27 and TRBJ2-7, with D perhaps matching TRBD2 (5 bases). The CDR3 nucleotides are TGTGCCAGCAGTTTAAGGTGGGAGCTAACCTACGAGCAGTACTTC. Translating gives CASSLRWELTYEQYF.